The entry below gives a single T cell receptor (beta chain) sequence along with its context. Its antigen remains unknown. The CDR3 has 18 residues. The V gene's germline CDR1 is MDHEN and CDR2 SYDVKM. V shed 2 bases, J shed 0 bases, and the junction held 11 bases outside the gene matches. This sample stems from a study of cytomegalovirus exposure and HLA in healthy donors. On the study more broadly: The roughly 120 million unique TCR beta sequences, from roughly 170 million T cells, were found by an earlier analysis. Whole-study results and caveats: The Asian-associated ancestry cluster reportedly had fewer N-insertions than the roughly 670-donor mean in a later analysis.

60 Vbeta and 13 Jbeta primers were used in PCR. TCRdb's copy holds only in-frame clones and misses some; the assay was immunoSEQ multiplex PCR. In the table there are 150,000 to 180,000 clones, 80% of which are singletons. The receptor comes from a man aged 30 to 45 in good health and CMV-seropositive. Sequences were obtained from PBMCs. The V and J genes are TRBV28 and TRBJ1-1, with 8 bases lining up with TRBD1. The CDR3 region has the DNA TGTGCCAGCAGTTTACGGGGGACAGGCCTATACATGAACACTGAAGCTTTCTTT. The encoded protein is CASSLRGTGLYMNTEAFF.